The 10 T cell receptor beta chains given below trace back to one sample, sequenced in a study of cytomegalovirus exposure and HLA in healthy donors. A multiplex PCR was run with 60 Vbeta primers and 13 Jbeta primers. Clones were read by immunoSEQ multiplex PCR, and TCRdb kept only the in-frame ones, dropping some. The table lists about 220,000 clones, around 79% of them singletons. The sequenced sample consisted of PBMCs. The receptors come from a male donor in good health and CMV-seronegative.

The V gene is TRBV6-5, the J gene TRBJ1-2, with D uncertain. CDR1 and CDR2 (germline): MNHEY, SVGAGI. V lost 6 bases and J 2 bases, leaving 7 bases between the germline ends. CDR3 length: 12 residues. As DNA, the CDR3 is TGTGCCAGCAGCCTCGGGAACTATGGCTACACCTTC. As protein: CASSLGNYGYTF.

This clone was seen once. The chain links TRBV7-2 to TRBJ1-4, with D tentatively TRBD1 (6 bases). The CDR3 extends over 14 amino acids. Germline V lookup: CDR1 SGHTA, CDR2 FQGNSA. Trimming stripped 1 base from V and 4 bases from J, with 7 bases between. CDR3 loop: CASSLDRVNEKLFF. The CDR3, as DNA: TGTGCCAGCAGCTTAGACAGGGTTAATGAAAAACTGTTTTTT.

The V call is TRBV30, the J call TRBJ2-7; a weak D match, TRBD1 (6 bases). The germline V gene has CDR1 GTSNPN and CDR2 SVGIG (reference sequence). Between the trimmed V and J ends, which lost 0 bases and 3 bases, there was a span of 12 bases. This CDR3 comprises 14 residues. This chain's CDR3 is CAWSVSGTLYEQYF. As DNA, the CDR3 is TGTGCCTGGAGTGTGTCTGGGACACTCTACGAGCAGTACTTC. The full variable domain, with the rest looked up from reference TRBV30 and TRBJ2-7, is SQTIHQWPATLVQPVGSPLSLECTVEGTSNPNLYWYRQAAGRGLQLLFYSVGIGQISSEVPQNLSASRPQDRQFILSSKKLLLSDSGFYLCAWSVSGTLYEQYFGPGTRLTVT.

The chain uses TRBV19 and TRBJ2-1, with 7 bases lining up with TRBD2. The V segment lost 6 bases and the J segment 8 bases; nucleotides outside the gene matches: 7. Germline V lookup: CDR1 LNHDA, CDR2 SQIVND (reference sequence). The length of the CDR3 is 13 residues. The CDR3 loop reads CASRNFRGDEQFF. The CDR3 region has the DNA TGTGCCAGTAGGAATTTTCGGGGGGATGAGCAGTTCTTC.

This clone was found a few times. The CDR3 DNA reads TGCGCCAGCAGCCGGACTAGCGGGGAAGGAGATACGCAGTATTTT. Its protein product is CASSRTSGEGDTQYF. The chain joins TRBV5-1 to TRBJ2-3; 12 bases align to TRBD2. Per the germline V gene, CDR1 is SGHRS and CDR2 is YFSETQ. J lost 5 bases, V lost 4 bases, and 5 bases had no gene match. The CDR3 covers 15 residues.

The gene calls are TRBV2 and TRBJ2-7; 13 bases are shared with TRBD2. Trimming removed 4 bases from V and 5 bases from J; junction bases left unmatched: 11. The CDR3 extends over 17 amino acids. Per germline, CDR1 SNHLY and CDR2 FYNNEI. This CDR3 is CASSVRTSGSPLNEQYF. In DNA, the CDR3 is TGTGCCAGCAGTGTTAGGACTAGCGGGAGTCCTTTAAACGAGCAGTACTTC.

The CDR3 reads CASTGQGENTEAFF. CDR3 sequence (DNA): TGCGCCAGCACCGGACAGGGAGAGAACACTGAAGCTTTCTTT. V gene TRBV5-1 combines with J gene TRBJ1-1, with 8 bases lining up with TRBD1. V lost 6 bases to trimming and J lost 1 base; unmatched junction nucleotides: 5. The CDR3 length is 14 residues. CDR1 SGHRS and CDR2 YFSETQ come from the germline V gene.

The chain has TRBV28 and TRBJ2-7; a weak D match, TRBD1 (6 bases). This CDR3 spans 15 amino acids. CDR1 is MDHEN, CDR2 SYDVKM, per germline. Trimming pared 5 bases from V and 3 bases from J, leaving 17 bases between. CDR3 nucleotides: TGTGCCAGCAGTCCCCTCTCAGGGGCGTACTACGAGCAGTACTTC. This gives the protein CASSPLSGAYYEQYF.

The V gene is TRBV11-2, the J gene TRBJ1-1; TRBD1 aligns across 11 bases. CDR1 is SGHAT, CDR2 FQNNGV, per germline. This CDR3 region has 17 residues. Trimming removed 1 base from V and 4 bases from J; junction bases left unmatched: 8. CDR3 nucleotide sequence: TGTGCCAGCAGCTTAGTCCGGACAGGGGGCTTGGGCACTGAAGCTTTCTTT. Amino acids: CASSLVRTGGLGTEAFF.

The chain links TRBV7-9 to TRBJ2-2; D might be TRBD1 (5 bases). V was shortened by 5 bases and J by 13 bases, with 14 bases between the two germline ends. Germline-derived CDR1 and CDR2 are SEHNR and FQNEAQ (reference sequence). CDR3 length: 12 residues. This chain's CDR3 is CASSANGRGLFF. The CDR3, as DNA: TGTGCCAGCAGCGCGAATGGTAGGGGGCTGTTTTTT.